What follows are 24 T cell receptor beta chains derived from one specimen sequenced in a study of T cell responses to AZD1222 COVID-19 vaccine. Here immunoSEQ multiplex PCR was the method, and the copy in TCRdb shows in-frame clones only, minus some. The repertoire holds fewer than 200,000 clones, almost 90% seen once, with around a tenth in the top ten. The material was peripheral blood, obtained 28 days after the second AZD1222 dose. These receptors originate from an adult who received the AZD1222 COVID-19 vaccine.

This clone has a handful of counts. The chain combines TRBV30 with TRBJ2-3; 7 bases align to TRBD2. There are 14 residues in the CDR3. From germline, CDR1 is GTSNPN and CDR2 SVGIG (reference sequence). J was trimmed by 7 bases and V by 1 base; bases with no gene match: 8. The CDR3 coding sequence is TGTGCCTGGAGTGGCCAACCGGGACTAAATACGCAGTATTTT. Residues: CAWSGQPGLNTQYF.

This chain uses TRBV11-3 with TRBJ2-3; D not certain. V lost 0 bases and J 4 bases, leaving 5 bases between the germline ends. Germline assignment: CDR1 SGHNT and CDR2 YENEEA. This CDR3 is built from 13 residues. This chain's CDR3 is CASSLDLSDTQYF. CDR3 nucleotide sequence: TGTGCCAGCAGCTTAGATCTTTCAGATACGCAGTATTTT.

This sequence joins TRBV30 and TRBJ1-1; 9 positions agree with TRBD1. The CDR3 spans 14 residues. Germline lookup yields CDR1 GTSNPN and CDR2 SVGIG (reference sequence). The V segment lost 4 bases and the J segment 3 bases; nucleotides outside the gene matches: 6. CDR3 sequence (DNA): TGTGCCTGGACCCGGGACAGGGCAGACACTGAAGCTTTCTTT. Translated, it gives CAWTRDRADTEAFF.

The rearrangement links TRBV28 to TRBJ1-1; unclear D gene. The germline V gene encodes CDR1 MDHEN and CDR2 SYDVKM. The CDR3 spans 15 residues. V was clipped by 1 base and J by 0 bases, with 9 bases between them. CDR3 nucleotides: TGTGCCAGCAGTTTATCCGGACGGATGAACACTGAAGCTTTCTTT. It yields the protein CASSLSGRMNTEAFF. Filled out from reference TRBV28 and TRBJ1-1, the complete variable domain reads DVKVTQSSRYLVKRTGEKVFLECVQDMDHENMFWYRQDPGLGLRLIYFSYDVKMKEKGDIPEGYSVSREKKERFSLILESASTNQTSMYLCASSLSGRMNTEAFFGQGTRLTVV.

The CDR3 nucleotides are TGTGCCAGCAGCCACTGGGACTCGGGGGACTATGGCTACACCTTC. This encodes CASSHWDSGDYGYTF. The chain combines TRBV7-9 with TRBJ1-2; tentative D call: TRBD1 (5 bases). The germline V gene encodes CDR1 SEHNR and CDR2 FQNEAQ (reference sequence). The length of the CDR3 is 15 residues. V was clipped by 5 bases and J by 3 bases, with 16 bases between them.

CDR3 nucleotides: TGTGCCACGGAGATGCGTCCTGATTCACCCCTCCACTTT. It yields the protein CATEMRPDSPLHF. The chain employs TRBV15 and TRBJ1-6; no clear D. Germline CDR1 LNHNV, CDR2 YYDKDF (reference sequence). With 9 bases removed from V and 8 bases from J, the gap between germline ends came to 14 bases. This CDR3 has 13 amino acids.

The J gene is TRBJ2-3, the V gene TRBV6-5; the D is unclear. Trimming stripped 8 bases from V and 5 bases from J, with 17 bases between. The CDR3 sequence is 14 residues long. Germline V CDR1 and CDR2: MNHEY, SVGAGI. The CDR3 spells CASSPAPGVDTQYF. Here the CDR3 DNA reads TGTGCCAGCTCCCCCGCCCCAGGTGTAGATACGCAGTATTTT.

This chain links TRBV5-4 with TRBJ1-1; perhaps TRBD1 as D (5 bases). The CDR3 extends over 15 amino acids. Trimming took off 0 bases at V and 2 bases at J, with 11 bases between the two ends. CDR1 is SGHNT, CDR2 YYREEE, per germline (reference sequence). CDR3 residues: CASSLGRQGNTEAFF. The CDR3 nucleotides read TGTGCCAGCAGCTTGGGTCGGCAGGGTAACACTGAAGCTTTCTTT.

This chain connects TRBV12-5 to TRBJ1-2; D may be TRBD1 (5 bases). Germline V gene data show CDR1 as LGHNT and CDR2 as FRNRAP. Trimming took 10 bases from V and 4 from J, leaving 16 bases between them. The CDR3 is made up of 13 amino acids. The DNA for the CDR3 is TGTGCTACCCACGGGGGGACCGGCTATGGCTACACCTTC. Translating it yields CATHGGTGYGYTF.

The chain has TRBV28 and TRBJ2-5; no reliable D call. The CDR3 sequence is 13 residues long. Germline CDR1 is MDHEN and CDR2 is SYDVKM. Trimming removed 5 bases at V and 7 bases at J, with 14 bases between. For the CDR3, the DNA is TGTGCCAGCAGTCCCCCCGACCTCGGGACCCAGTACTTC. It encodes CASSPPDLGTQYF.

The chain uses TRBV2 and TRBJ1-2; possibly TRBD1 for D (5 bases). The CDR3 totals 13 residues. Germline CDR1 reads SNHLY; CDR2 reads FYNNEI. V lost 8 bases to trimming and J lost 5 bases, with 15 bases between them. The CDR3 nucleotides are TGTGCCAGCCCAGGGACGGGACGGTATGGCTACACCTTC. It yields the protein CASPGTGRYGYTF.

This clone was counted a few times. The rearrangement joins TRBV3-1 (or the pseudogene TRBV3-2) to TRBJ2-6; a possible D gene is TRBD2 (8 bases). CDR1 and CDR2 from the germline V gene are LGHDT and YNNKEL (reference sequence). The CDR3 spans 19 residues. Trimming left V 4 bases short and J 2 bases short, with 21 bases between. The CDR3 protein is CASSLLGDSGTAGANVLTF. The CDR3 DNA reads TGTGCCAGCAGCCTTCTAGGAGATAGCGGGACAGCTGGGGCCAACGTCCTGACTTTC.

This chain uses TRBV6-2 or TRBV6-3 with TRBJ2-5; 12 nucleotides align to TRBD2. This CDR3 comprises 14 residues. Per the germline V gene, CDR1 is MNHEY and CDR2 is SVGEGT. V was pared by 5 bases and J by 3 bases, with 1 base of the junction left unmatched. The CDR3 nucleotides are TGTGCCAGCAGTAGACTAGCGGGGGAAGAGACCCAGTACTTC. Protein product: CASSRLAGEETQYF.

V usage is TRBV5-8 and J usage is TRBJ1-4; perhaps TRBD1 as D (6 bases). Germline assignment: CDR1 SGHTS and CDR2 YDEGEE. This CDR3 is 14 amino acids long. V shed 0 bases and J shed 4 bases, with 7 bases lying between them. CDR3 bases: TGTGCCAGCAGCTTGGGCAGGGGTAATGAAAAACTGTTTTTT. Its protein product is CASSLGRGNEKLFF.

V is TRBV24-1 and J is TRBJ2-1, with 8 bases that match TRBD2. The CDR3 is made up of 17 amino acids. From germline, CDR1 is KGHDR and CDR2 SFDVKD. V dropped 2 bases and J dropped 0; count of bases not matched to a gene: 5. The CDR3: CATSDSAGGISYNEQFF. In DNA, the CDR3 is TGTGCCACCAGTGATTCGGCGGGGGGCATCTCCTACAATGAGCAGTTCTTC.

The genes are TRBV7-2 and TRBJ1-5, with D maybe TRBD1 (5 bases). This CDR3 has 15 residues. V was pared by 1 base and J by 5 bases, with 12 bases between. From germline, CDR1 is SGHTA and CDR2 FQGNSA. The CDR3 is CASSLVQGSDQPQHF. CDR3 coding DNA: TGTGCCAGCAGCTTAGTTCAGGGTTCGGATCAGCCCCAGCATTTT.

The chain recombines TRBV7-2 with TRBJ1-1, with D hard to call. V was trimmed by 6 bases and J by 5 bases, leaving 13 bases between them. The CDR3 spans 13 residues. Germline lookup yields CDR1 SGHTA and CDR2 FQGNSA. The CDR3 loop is CASSKTSGTEAFF. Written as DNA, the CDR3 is TGTGCCAGCAGTAAAACGTCTGGGACTGAAGCTTTCTTT.

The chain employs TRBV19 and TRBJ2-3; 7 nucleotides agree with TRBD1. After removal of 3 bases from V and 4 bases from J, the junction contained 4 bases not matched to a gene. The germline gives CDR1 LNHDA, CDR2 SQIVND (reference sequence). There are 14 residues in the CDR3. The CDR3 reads CASSIYRGADTQYF. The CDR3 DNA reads TGTGCCAGTAGTATTTACAGGGGAGCAGATACGCAGTATTTT.

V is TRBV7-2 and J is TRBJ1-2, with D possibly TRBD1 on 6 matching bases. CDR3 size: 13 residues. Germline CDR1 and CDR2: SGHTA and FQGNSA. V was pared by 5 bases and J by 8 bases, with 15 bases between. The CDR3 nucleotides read TGTGCCAGCAGCCCAGGGGCAATCAGAGGCTACACCTTC. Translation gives CASSPGAIRGYTF.

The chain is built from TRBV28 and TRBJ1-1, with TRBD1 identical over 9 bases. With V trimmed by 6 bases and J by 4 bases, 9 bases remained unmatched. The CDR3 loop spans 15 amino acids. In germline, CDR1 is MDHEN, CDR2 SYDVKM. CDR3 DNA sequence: TGTGCCAGCAGATCCGGGACAGGGTCATCCACTGAAGCTTTCTTT. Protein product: CASRSGTGSSTEAFF. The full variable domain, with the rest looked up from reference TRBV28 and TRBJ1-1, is DVKVTQSSRYLVKRTGEKVFLECVQDMDHENMFWYRQDPGLGLRLIYFSYDVKMKEKGDIPEGYSVSREKKERFSLILESASTNQTSMYLCASRSGTGSSTEAFFGQGTRLTVV.

The CDR3 region has the DNA TGCAGCGTTGACGGGGGGGCATATAAAGAGCAGTACTTC. Amino acid sequence: CSVDGGAYKEQYF. The rearrangement links TRBV29-1 to TRBJ2-7; TRBD2 aligns across 8 bases. Unmatched junction bases numbered 8, after V lost 3 bases and J lost 7 bases. Germline V gene lookup returns CDR1 SQVTM and CDR2 ANQGSEA. The CDR3 totals 13 residues.

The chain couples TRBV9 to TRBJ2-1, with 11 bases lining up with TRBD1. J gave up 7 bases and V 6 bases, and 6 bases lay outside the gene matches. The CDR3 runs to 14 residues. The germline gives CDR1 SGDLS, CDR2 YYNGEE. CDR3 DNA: TGTGCCAGCACCCGGGACAGGGGGTTGAATGAGCAGTTCTTC. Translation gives CASTRDRGLNEQFF.

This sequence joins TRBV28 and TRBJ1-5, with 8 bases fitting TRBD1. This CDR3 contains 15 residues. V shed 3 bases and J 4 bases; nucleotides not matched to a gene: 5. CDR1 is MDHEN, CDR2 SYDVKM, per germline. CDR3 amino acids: CASSLGDRFNQPQHF. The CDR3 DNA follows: TGTGCCAGCAGTTTGGGGGACAGGTTTAATCAGCCCCAGCATTTT.

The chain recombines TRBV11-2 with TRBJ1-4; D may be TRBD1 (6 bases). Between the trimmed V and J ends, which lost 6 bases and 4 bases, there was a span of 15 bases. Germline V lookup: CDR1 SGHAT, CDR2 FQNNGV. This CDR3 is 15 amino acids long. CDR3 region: CASSSAGGGNEKLFF. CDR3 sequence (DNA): TGTGCCAGCAGTTCCGCTGGGGGCGGTAATGAAAAACTGTTTTTT. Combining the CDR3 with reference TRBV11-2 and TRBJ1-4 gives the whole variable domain EAGVAQSPRYKIIEKRQSVAFWCNPISGHATLYWYQQILGQGPKLLIQFQNNGVVDDSQLPKDRFSAERLKGVDSTLKIQPAKLEDSAVYLCASSSAGGGNEKLFFGSGTQLSVL.